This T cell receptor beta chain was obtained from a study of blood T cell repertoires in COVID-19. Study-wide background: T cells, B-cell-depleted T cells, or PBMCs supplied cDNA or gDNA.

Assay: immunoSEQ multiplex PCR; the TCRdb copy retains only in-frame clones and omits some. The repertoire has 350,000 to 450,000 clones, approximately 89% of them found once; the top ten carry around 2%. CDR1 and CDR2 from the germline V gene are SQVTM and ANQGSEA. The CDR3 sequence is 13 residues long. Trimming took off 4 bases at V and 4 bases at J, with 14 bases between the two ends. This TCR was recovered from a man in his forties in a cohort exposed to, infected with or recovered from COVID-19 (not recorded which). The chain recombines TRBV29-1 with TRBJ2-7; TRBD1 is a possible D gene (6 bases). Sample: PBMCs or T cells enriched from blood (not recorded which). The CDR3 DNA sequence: TGCAGCGTTGCCCGGGACACTCCGTACGAGCAGTACTTC. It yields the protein CSVARDTPYEQYF.